This TCR beta chain came from a study of T cells in Graves' hyperthyroidism and ophthalmopathy. In germline, CDR1 is LNHNV, CDR2 YYDKDF (reference sequence). Trimming took off 0 bases at V and 7 bases at J, with 3 bases between the two ends. This CDR3 is 11 amino acids long. TCR beta CDR3 regions were amplified from RNA. The HTBI primer set served for first-round RT-PCR of the TCR CDR3. TCRdb re-called the multiplex PCR reads with MiXCR, one entry per CDR3 protein. The table has hundreds of thousands of distinct CDR3 sequences, 38% seen once. This clonotype was picked up many times. This chain uses TRBV15 with TRBJ1-1, with D unclear. The origin of this receptor is a young man with Graves' hyperthyroidism. Material: blood. The CDR3 is CATSRDYEAFF. CDR3 sequence (DNA): TGTGCCACCAGCAGAGACTATGAAGCTTTCTTT.